The 8 T cell receptor beta chains below come from one sample, sequenced in a study of cytomegalovirus exposure and HLA in healthy donors. Primers: 60 Vbeta forward and 13 Jbeta reverse. Clones were sequenced by immunoSEQ multiplex PCR, and TCRdb holds only the in-frame ones, with some missing. The repertoire holds 70,000 to 95,000 clones, more than 80% seen once, with under 2% in the top ten. The sequencing input was PBMCs. These TCRs come from a woman aged 25-40 years in good health and CMV-seronegative.

This clone came up a few times. V gene TRBV19 combines with J gene TRBJ2-4; 7 nucleotides align to TRBD2. The CDR3 loop spans 14 amino acids. Germline values: CDR1 LNHDA, CDR2 SQIVND (reference sequence). J was trimmed by 8 bases and V by 2 bases; bases with no gene match: 6. DNA for the CDR3: TGTGCCAGTAGTATAAGTGGGAGCGGGGACATTCAGTACTTC. Translating gives CASSISGSGDIQYF.

This clone was picked up a small number of times. The chain is built from TRBV5-1 and TRBJ2-5; D gene unclear. The DNA end is a closer match to TRBJ2-7, so the J assignment may be wrong. The CDR3 covers 15 residues. Germline-derived CDR1 and CDR2 are SGHRS and YFSETQ. CDR3 sequence: CASSFGQTPKYEQYF. DNA for the CDR3: TGCGCCAGCAGCTTCGGTCAAACTCCTAAATACGAGCAGTACTTC.

The chain employs TRBV6-5 and TRBJ2-2; TRBD1 matches 11 bases. The junction had 5 bases not matched to a gene; V was cut back by 7 bases and J by 4 bases. Germline loops: CDR1 MNHEY, CDR2 SVGAGI. The CDR3 is 15 residues long. The CDR3 here is CASIKDRGPTGELFF. In DNA, the CDR3 is TGTGCCAGCATTAAGGACAGGGGGCCCACCGGGGAGCTGTTTTTT.

V gene TRBV30 combines with J gene TRBJ1-1, with TRBD1 matching 9 bases. CDR3 length equals 12 residues. The germline CDR1 and CDR2 sequences are GTSNPN and SVGIG (reference sequence). V lost 3 bases, J lost 7 bases, and 3 bases stayed unmatched. The CDR3 nucleotides are TGTGCCTGGAGCTGGGGACAGGGTGAAGCTTTCTTT. Protein: CAWSWGQGEAFF.

This chain links TRBV4-1 with TRBJ1-1; 8 nucleotides align to TRBD1. The J segment lost 7 bases and the V segment lost 0 bases, leaving 10 bases of the junction unmatched. This CDR3 is 16 amino acids long. Germline CDR1 and CDR2: MGHRA and YSYEKL. The CDR3 DNA is TGCGCCAGCAGCCAAGAAGGTGTAGGGACAGGCGGTGAAGCTTTCTTT. It is translated as CASSQEGVGTGGEAFF.

CDR3 protein: CASSPSERGEQYF. The CDR3, as DNA: TGTGCCAGCTCACCATCCGAGCGGGGAGAGCAGTACTTC. The V gene is TRBV18, the J gene TRBJ2-7; 7 bases align to TRBD2. CDR1 is KGHSH, CDR2 LQKENI, per germline. The CDR3 contains 13 residues. J was trimmed by 7 bases and V by 2 bases; bases with no gene match: 5.

This clone showed up just once. This rearrangement joins TRBV29-1 to TRBJ1-1; no clear D. The length of the CDR3 is 11 residues. Germline V gene sequence: CDR1 SQVTM, CDR2 ANQGSEA. V was cut by 4 bases and J by 2 bases, with 5 bases left in between. CDR3 DNA: TGCAGCGTTGGGAGAAACACTGAAGCTTTCTTT. Its protein product is CSVGRNTEAFF.

V gene TRBV30 combines with J gene TRBJ1-1; 7 nucleotides line up with TRBD1. The CDR3 is made up of 13 amino acids. The V gene's germline CDR1 is GTSNPN and CDR2 SVGIG (reference sequence). J was trimmed by 10 bases and V by 4 bases; bases with no gene match: 12. DNA for the CDR3: TGTGCCTGGACTATAAATGGACAGGTCGGAGCTTTCTTT. Translated, it gives CAWTINGQVGAFF.